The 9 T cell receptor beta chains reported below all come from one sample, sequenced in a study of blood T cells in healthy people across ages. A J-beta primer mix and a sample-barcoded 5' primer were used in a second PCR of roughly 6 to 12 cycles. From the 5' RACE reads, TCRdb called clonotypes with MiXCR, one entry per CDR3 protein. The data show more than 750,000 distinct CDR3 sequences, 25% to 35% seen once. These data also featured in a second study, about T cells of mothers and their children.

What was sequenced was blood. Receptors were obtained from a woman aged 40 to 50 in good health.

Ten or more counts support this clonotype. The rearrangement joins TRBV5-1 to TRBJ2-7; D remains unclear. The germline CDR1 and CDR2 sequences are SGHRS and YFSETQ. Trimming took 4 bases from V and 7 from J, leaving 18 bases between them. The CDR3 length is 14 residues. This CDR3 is CASSPRTDRWEQYF. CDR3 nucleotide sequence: TGCGCCAGCAGCCCTAGGACCGATCGGTGGGAGCAGTACTTC.

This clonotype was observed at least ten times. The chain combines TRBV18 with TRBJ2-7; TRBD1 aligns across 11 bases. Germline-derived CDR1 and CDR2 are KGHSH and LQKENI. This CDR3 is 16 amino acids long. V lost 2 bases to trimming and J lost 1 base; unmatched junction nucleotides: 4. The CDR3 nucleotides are TGTGCCAGCTCACCATTCGGACAGGGGGCTTCCTACGAGCAGTACTTC. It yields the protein CASSPFGQGASYEQYF.

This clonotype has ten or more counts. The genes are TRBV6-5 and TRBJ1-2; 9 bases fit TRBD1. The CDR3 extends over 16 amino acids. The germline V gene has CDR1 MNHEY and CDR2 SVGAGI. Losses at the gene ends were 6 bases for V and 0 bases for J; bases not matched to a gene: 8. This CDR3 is CASSPDRGKANYGYTF. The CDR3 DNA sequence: TGTGCCAGCAGCCCCGACAGGGGGAAAGCTAACTATGGCTACACCTTC.

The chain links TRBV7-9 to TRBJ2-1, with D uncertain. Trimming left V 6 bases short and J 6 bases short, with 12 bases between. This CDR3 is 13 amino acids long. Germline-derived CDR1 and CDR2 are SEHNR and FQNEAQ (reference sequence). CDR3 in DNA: TGTGCCAGCAGTCCACGGAACGTCAATGAGCAGTTCTTC. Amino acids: CASSPRNVNEQFF. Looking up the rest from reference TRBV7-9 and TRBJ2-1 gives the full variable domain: DTGVSQNPRHKITKRGQNVTFRCDPISEHNRLYWYRQTLGQGPEFLTYFQNEAQLEKSRLLSDRFSAERPKGSFSTLEIQRTEQGDSAMYLCASSPRNVNEQFFGPGTRLTVL.

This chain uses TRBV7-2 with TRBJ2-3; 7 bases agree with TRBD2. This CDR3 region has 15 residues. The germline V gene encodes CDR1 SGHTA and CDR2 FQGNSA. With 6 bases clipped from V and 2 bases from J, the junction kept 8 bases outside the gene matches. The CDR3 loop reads CASSRDYLNTDTQYF. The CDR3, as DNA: TGTGCCAGCAGTCGGGACTACCTTAACACAGATACGCAGTATTTT.

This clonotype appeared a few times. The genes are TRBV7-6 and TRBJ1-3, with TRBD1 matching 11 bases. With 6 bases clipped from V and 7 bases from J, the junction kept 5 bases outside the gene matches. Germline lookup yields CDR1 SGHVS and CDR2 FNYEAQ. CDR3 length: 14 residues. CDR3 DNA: TGTGCCAGCAGTCCCGGACAGGGGGCGAACACCATATATTTT. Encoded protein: CASSPGQGANTIYF.

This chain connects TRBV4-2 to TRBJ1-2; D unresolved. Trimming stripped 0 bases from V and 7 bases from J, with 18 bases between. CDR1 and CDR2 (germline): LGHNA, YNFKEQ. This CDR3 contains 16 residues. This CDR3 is CASSQEGRRLSCGYTF. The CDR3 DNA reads TGTGCCAGCAGCCAAGAGGGCAGGCGACTATCCTGTGGCTACACCTTC.

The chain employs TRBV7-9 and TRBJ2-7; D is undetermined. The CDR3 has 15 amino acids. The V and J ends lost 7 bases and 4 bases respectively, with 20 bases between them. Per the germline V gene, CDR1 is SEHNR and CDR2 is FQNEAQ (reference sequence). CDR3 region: CASKNGSGAWYEQYF. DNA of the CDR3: TGTGCCAGCAAGAACGGGTCTGGAGCTTGGTACGAGCAGTACTTC. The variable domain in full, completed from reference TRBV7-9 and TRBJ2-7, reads DTGVSQNPRHKITKRGQNVTFRCDPISEHNRLYWYRQTLGQGPEFLTYFQNEAQLEKSRLLSDRFSAERPKGSFSTLEIQRTEQGDSAMYLCASKNGSGAWYEQYFGPGTRLTVT.

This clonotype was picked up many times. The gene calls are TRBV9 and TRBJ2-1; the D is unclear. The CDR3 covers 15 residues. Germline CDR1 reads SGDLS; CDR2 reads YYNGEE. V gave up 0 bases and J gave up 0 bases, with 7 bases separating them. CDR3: CASSVVSNSYNEQFF. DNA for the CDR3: TGTGCCAGCAGCGTAGTGTCAAACTCCTACAATGAGCAGTTCTTC.